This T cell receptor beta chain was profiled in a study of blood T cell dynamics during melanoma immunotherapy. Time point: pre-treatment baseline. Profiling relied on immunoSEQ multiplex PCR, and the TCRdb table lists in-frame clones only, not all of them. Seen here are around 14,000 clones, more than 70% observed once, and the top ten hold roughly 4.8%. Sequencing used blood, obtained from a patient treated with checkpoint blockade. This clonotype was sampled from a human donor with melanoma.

CDR3 protein: CASSLEVGELFF. The CDR3 bases are TGTGCCAGCAGCTTGGAGGTTGGGGAGCTGTTTTTT. The gene calls are TRBV5-4 and TRBJ2-2; D is unresolved. The CDR3 covers 12 residues. Germline V gene lookup returns CDR1 SGHNT and CDR2 YYREEE (reference sequence). Trimming removed 0 bases from V and 8 bases from J, with 5 bases in between. Combining the CDR3 with reference TRBV5-4 and TRBJ2-2 gives the whole variable domain ETGVTQSPTHLIKTRGQQVTLRCSSQSGHNTVSWYQQALGQGPQFIFQYYREEENGRGNFPPRFSGLQFPNYSSELNVNALELDDSALYLCASSLEVGELFFGEGSRLTVL.